This TCR beta chain emerged from a study of CD8 T cells in ankylosing spondylitis. This CDR3 spans 15 amino acids. Germline CDR1 MNHEY, CDR2 SVGAGI. With 2 bases removed from V and 2 bases from J, the gap between germline ends came to 11 bases. This clonotype appeared many times. Antigen specificity is unknown. Overall study results and limits: It appeared that ankylosing spondylitis blood was characterized by a TCR beta motif of eight highly homologous variants. Those disease-linked clones were CD8+; they were also relatively rare in peripheral blood.

Scientists made TCR beta libraries using quantitative 5'-RACE with molecular barcodes. MiXCR, run by TCRdb on the 5' RACE reads, gives a single entry per CDR3 protein. The table shows about 500,000 distinct CDR3 sequences, with less than 6% occurring only once. Material for sequencing was blood, either unsorted or a sorted T cell fraction (not recorded which). The V call is TRBV6-5, the J call TRBJ2-3; a possible D gene is TRBD1 (5 bases). The source of this sequence is a male donor with ankylosing spondylitis. Here the CDR3 reads CASSYKGASTDTQYF. In DNA form, the CDR3 reads TGTGCCAGCAGTTACAAAGGGGCTTCCACAGATACGCAGTATTTT.